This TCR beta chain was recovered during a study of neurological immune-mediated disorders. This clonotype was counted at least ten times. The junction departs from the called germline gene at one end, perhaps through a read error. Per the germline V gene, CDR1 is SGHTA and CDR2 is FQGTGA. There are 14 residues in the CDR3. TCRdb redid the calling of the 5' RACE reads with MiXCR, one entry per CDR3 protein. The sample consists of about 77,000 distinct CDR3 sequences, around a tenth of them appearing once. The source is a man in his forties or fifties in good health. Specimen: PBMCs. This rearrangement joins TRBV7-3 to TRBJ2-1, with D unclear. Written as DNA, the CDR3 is TGTGCCAACAGCCGAATCGGTTCTGACAATGAGCAGTTCTTC. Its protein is CANSRIGSDNEQFF.